The clone carrying this T cell receptor beta chain was recorded once. This record comes from a study of blood T cell repertoires in COVID-19. The CDR3 totals 16 residues. Trimming cost V 5 bases and J 0 bases, with 13 bases left between them. Germline assignment: CDR1 ENHRY and CDR2 SYGVKD. Method: immunoSEQ multiplex PCR; TCRdb's copy keeps in-frame clones and lacks some. The sample contains more than 300,000 clones, around 84% of which appear only once. Symptom resolution, clearance, or two negative PCRs marked the recovered donors of Cohort 3. The rearrangement links TRBV10-3 to TRBJ1-4, with D possibly TRBD1 on 5 matching bases. The sequence was collected from a woman aged 18-29 years who had recovered from COVID-19. Sequencing was performed on PBMCs or T cells enriched from blood (not recorded which). The CDR3 protein is CAISTYRSATNEKLFF. The CDR3 region has the DNA TGTGCCATCAGTACCTACAGGAGTGCAACTAATGAAAAACTGTTTTTT.